Each of the 21 T cell receptor beta chains below was sequenced from the same sample in a study of beta chain features in type 1 diabetes. Study results and limitations: Shortening of TCRB CDR3s, moderate but significant, appeared in all four CD4+ subsets of Type 1 diabetes patients.

What was sequenced were expressed TCRB transcripts, since all of the isolated RNA had been reverse transcribed. Produced via immunoSEQ multiplex PCR; TCRdb's table is partial and in-frame only. This repertoire shows approximately 14,000 clones, around three fifths found once; its top ten account for about 0.54%. Antigen specificity for these receptors is unknown. Specimen: stem cell memory CD4+ T cells from blood. The receptors come from a young woman with type 1 diabetes.

This chain links TRBV15 with TRBJ2-1; 9 bases are shared with TRBD2. The trim removed 0 bases at V and 6 bases at J, leaving 9 bases unmatched. Per the germline V gene, CDR1 is LNHNV and CDR2 is YYDKDF (reference sequence). The CDR3 is 17 amino acids. In DNA form, the CDR3 reads TGTGCCACCAGCAGAGAACCTCCTAGCGGGGTTACCAATGAGCAGTTCTTC. Translating gives CATSREPPSGVTNEQFF.

This clone was seen a handful of times. V usage is TRBV4-1 and J usage is TRBJ1-1; 10 positions agree with TRBD1. Germline CDR1 and CDR2: MGHRA and YSYEKL. The CDR3 length is 14 residues. Trimming at V came to 4 bases and at J to 1 base, leaving 0 bases not matched to a gene. In DNA form, the CDR3 reads TGCGCCAGCAGCCGGGACAGGGGGAACACTGAAGCTTTCTTT. This codes for CASSRDRGNTEAFF.

The rearrangement links TRBV2 to TRBJ2-3; the D is unclear. V was cut by 4 bases and J by 6 bases, with 17 bases left in between. The V gene's germline CDR1 is SNHLY and CDR2 FYNNEI. CDR3 size: 15 residues. This chain's CDR3 is CASSGEASDVDTQYF. Written as DNA, the CDR3 is TGTGCCAGCAGTGGAGAGGCCTCAGACGTCGATACGCAGTATTTT. Variable domain in full (rest from reference TRBV2 and TRBJ2-3): EPEVTQTPSHQVTQMGQEVILRCVPISNHLYFYWYRQILGQKVEFLVSFYNNEISEKSEIFDDQFSVERPDGSNFTLKIRSTKLEDSAMYFCASSGEASDVDTQYFGPGTRLTVL.

V is TRBV7-6 and J is TRBJ2-3, with a possible D match to TRBD1 (7 bases). In germline, CDR1 is SGHVS, CDR2 FNYEAQ. This CDR3 spans 14 amino acids. V was cut by 7 bases and J by 4 bases, with 15 bases left in between. The CDR3 loop reads CASTRGADSDTQYF. The CDR3 DNA reads as TGTGCCAGCACCAGGGGGGCGGACTCAGATACGCAGTATTTT. Full variable domain (remainder filled in from reference TRBV7-6 and TRBJ2-3): GAGVSQSPRYKVTKRGQDVALRCDPISGHVSLYWYRQALGQGPEFLTYFNYEAQQDKSGLPNDRFSAERPEGSISTLTIQRTEQRDSAMYRCASTRGADSDTQYFGPGTRLTVL.

This clone turned up a few times. The chain joins TRBV21-1 to TRBJ2-4; the tabulated D call, TRBD2, remains unverified against the DNA. TRBV21-1 is shown as a pseudogene. CDR3 length: 18 residues. CDR3 sequence (DNA): TGTGCCAGCAGCAGGGGACTAGCGTTCGATTGGGCCAAAAACATTCAGTACTTC. It yields the protein CASSRGLAFDWAKNIQYF.

This chain uses TRBV30 with TRBJ1-2; the D gene is possibly TRBD1 (6 bases). This CDR3 is built from 16 residues. Trimming took 3 bases from V and 6 from J, leaving 23 bases between them. The germline V gene encodes CDR1 GTSNPN and CDR2 SVGIG (reference sequence). This CDR3 is CAWRRLGAGAGNGYTF. DNA for the CDR3: TGTGCCTGGAGACGGCTGGGGGCCGGAGCGGGAAATGGCTACACCTTC.

This chain uses TRBV7-2 with TRBJ2-2; 7 positions match TRBD1. Germline V gives CDR1 SGHTA, CDR2 FQGNSA. The CDR3 runs 13 residues. Losses at the gene ends were 5 bases for V and 4 bases for J; bases not matched to a gene: 1. CDR3 sequence reads: CASSKGATGELFF. DNA for the CDR3: TGTGCCAGCAGCAAGGGGGCCACCGGGGAGCTGTTTTTT.

The chain recombines TRBV11-2 with TRBJ1-2; 7 bases line up with TRBD1. J was trimmed by 3 bases and V by 5 bases; bases with no gene match: 3. The CDR3 totals 13 residues. The germline gives CDR1 SGHAT, CDR2 FQNNGV. DNA of the CDR3: TGTGCCAGCAGCCCCGACAGGGACTATGGCTACACCTTC. It encodes CASSPDRDYGYTF.

This clone has just a few counts. The rearrangement links TRBV7-9 to TRBJ1-2; D is undetermined. In germline, CDR1 is SEHNR, CDR2 FQNEAQ (reference sequence). The CDR3 consists of 14 residues. V lost 3 bases, J lost 7 bases, and 15 bases lay in between. Written as DNA, the CDR3 is TGTGCCAGCAGCTTTTCAGGAGGGAGAGTTGGCTACACCTTC. Translating it yields CASSFSGGRVGYTF.

This chain links TRBV6-6 with TRBJ1-3; 7 bases are shared with TRBD1. There are 16 residues in the CDR3. With 2 bases clipped from V and 4 bases from J, the junction kept 8 bases outside the gene matches. Germline V gene data show CDR1 as MNHNY and CDR2 as SVGAGI (reference sequence). The CDR3 nucleotides are TGTGCCAGCAGTTACCGACAGGGTTTGTCAGGAAACACCATATATTTT. This codes for CASSYRQGLSGNTIYF.

The CDR3 loop is CASSSIRGSYEQYF. As DNA, the CDR3 is TGTGCCAGCAGCTCTATCCGGGGGTCCTACGAGCAGTACTTC. V and J are TRBV11-3 and TRBJ2-7; possible D gene TRBD2, 6 bases. Germline loops: CDR1 SGHNT, CDR2 YENEEA. The CDR3 consists of 14 residues. The V and J ends lost 4 bases and 1 base respectively, with 11 bases between them.

The chain combines TRBV29-1 with TRBJ2-1; 7 positions agree with TRBD2. The V gene end was trimmed by 8 bases and the J gene end by 7 bases; junction bases not matched to a gene: 8. This CDR3 is built from 12 residues. Germline CDR1 and CDR2: SQVTM and ANQGSEA. The CDR3 sequence: CSSSDGGNEQFF. The CDR3 nucleotides are TGCAGCTCTTCAGACGGGGGGAATGAGCAGTTCTTC.

J is TRBJ2-2 and V is TRBV4-1, with no clear D. Looked up from germline, CDR1 is MGHRA and CDR2 is YSYEKL. CDR3 length: 17 residues. The V end lost 0 bases, the J end lost 4 bases, and 15 bases lay between the germline ends. CDR3 sequence (DNA): TGCGCCAGCAGCCAAGATCAAATCCCACCCGGCACCGGGGAGCTGTTTTTT. Its protein is CASSQDQIPPGTGELFF.

The J gene is TRBJ2-7, the V gene TRBV7-8; 10 positions match TRBD2. V trimming: 4 bases; J trimming: 7 bases; junction bases outside the gene matches: 7. Germline V gene data show CDR1 as SGHVS and CDR2 as FQNEAQ. The CDR3 length is 14 residues. This CDR3 reads CASSSKPGLAEQYF. DNA of the CDR3: TGTGCCAGCAGCTCGAAACCGGGACTAGCGGAGCAGTACTTC.

This chain's CDR3 is CATRPGTANTEAFF. The CDR3 DNA follows: TGTGCCACTCGCCCCGGGACAGCGAACACTGAAGCTTTCTTT. The chain has TRBV19 and TRBJ1-1, with 7 nucleotides matching TRBD1. V was pared by 10 bases and J by 1 base, with 9 bases of the junction left unmatched. The CDR3 extends over 14 amino acids. From germline, CDR1 is LNHDA and CDR2 SQIVND (reference sequence).

The chain is built from TRBV5-6 and TRBJ1-1; a weak D match, TRBD1 (6 bases). The germline V gene has CDR1 SGHDT and CDR2 YYEEEE. V gave up 0 bases and J gave up 6 bases, with 9 bases separating them. The CDR3 runs to 13 residues. CDR3 in amino acids: CASSLGGLAEAFF. CDR3 bases: TGTGCCAGCAGCTTGGGGGGGCTGGCTGAAGCTTTCTTT.

In nucleotides, the CDR3 is TGTGCCAGCAGTCTTAGACAGGGGTACACTGAAGCTTTCTTT. Translation gives CASSLRQGYTEAFF. The J gene is TRBJ1-1, the V gene TRBV27, with 8 nucleotides matching TRBD1. The junction had 5 bases not matched to a gene; V was cut back by 5 bases and J by 3 bases. The CDR3 sequence is 14 residues long. Germline lookup yields CDR1 MNHEY and CDR2 SMNVEV (reference sequence).

This chain joins TRBV29-1 and TRBJ2-7; TRBD2 aligns across 7 bases. Trimming took 2 bases from V and 1 from J; bases not matched to a gene: 5. The CDR3 has 14 residues. Looked up from germline, CDR1 is SQVTM and CDR2 is ANQGSEA. The CDR3 region has the DNA TGCAGCGTTGAAAAGGGCGGGGGATCCTACGAGCAGTACTTC. It translates to CSVEKGGGSYEQYF.

There are a few counts of this clone. The V call is TRBV18, the J call TRBJ1-2; D unresolved. Germline values: CDR1 KGHSH, CDR2 LQKENI. V lost 0 bases to trimming and J lost 2 bases, with 4 bases between them. The CDR3 sequence is 13 residues long. CDR3 DNA sequence: TGTGCCAGCTCACCACCCTCCAACTATGGCTACACCTTC. Translating gives CASSPPSNYGYTF. The whole variable domain, filled in from reference TRBV18 and TRBJ1-2, reads NAGVMQNPRHLVRRRGQEARLRCSPMKGHSHVYWYRQLPEEGLKFMVYLQKENIIDESGMPKERFSAEFPKEGPSILRIQQVVRGDSAAYFCASSPPSNYGYTFGSGTRLTVV.

This clone was picked up a small number of times. The J gene is TRBJ2-1, the V gene TRBV18; 7 bases match TRBD1. Losses at the gene ends were 0 bases for V and 4 bases for J; bases not matched to a gene: 12. Germline CDR1 KGHSH, CDR2 LQKENI. This CDR3 is built from 18 residues. The CDR3 sequence is CASSPPTNTGAKYNEQFF. CDR3 nucleotides: TGTGCCAGCTCACCACCAACAAATACAGGGGCGAAGTACAATGAGCAGTTCTTC.

This clone was found a few times. This chain connects TRBV11-2 to TRBJ2-2, with D maybe TRBD2 (5 bases). Between the trimmed V and J ends, which lost 4 bases and 7 bases, there was a span of 7 bases. Germline V CDR1 and CDR2: SGHAT, FQNNGV. The CDR3 is made up of 12 amino acids. CDR3 loop: CASSSAGGELFF. DNA of the CDR3: TGTGCCAGCAGCTCCGCGGGCGGGGAGCTGTTTTTT.